Following are 15 T cell receptor beta chains from one sample sequenced in a study of OX40 agonist ivuxolimab in advanced cancers. Assay: immunoSEQ multiplex PCR; the TCRdb copy retains only in-frame clones and omits some. The table records about 24,000 clones, around 85% of them present only once. Material: CD4+ or CD8+ T cells sorted from blood, obtained in a trial of the OX40 agonist ivuxolimab. Source of these receptors: an adult with an advanced solid tumor such as melanoma, head and neck, liver or kidney cancer.

The genes are TRBV2 and TRBJ1-4; possible D gene TRBD1, 6 bases. Germline V gene lookup returns CDR1 SNHLY and CDR2 FYNNEI. V gave up 6 bases and J gave up 8 bases, with 13 bases separating them. The CDR3 length is 13 residues. CDR3 loop: CASRGGRGEKLFF. As DNA, the CDR3 is TGTGCCAGCAGGGGGGGGCGCGGGGAAAAACTGTTTTTT.

This sequence joins TRBV5-6 and TRBJ2-7; D gene unclear. The CDR3 contains 12 residues. Trimming left V 0 bases short and J 4 bases short, with 5 bases between. Per the germline V gene, CDR1 is SGHDT and CDR2 is YYEEEE. Here the CDR3 reads CASSLAAYEQYF. The CDR3 DNA sequence: TGTGCCAGCAGCTTGGCCGCTTACGAGCAGTACTTC. The whole variable domain, remainder taken from reference TRBV5-6 and TRBJ2-7, is DAGVTQSPTHLIKTRGQQVTLRCSPKSGHDTVSWYQQALGQGPQFIFQYYEEEERQRGNFPDRFSGHQFPNYSSELNVNALLLGDSALYLCASSLAAYEQYFGPGTRLTVT.

The chain combines TRBV5-1 with TRBJ2-7; D assignment may be TRBD1 or TRBD2 (5 bases each). The CDR3 is 15 residues long. Deletions cut 1 base from V and 5 bases from J, with 16 bases between. Germline V gives CDR1 SGHRS, CDR2 YFSETQ. DNA for the CDR3: TGCGCCAGCAGCTTGCGGGACCAGGAGGTACACGAGCAGTACTTC. This gives the protein CASSLRDQEVHEQYF.

The chain links TRBV7-9 to TRBJ1-6; 11 bases are a match to TRBD1. The J segment lost 9 bases and the V segment lost 0 bases, leaving 1 base of the junction unmatched. Germline V gives CDR1 SEHNR, CDR2 FQNEAQ (reference sequence). This CDR3 is built from 15 residues. The DNA of the CDR3 is TGTGCCAGCAGCTTAGCCGGACAGGGGGCTTCACCCCTCCACTTT. Protein sequence: CASSLAGQGASPLHF. Drawing the rest from reference TRBV7-9 and TRBJ1-6, the complete variable domain is DTGVSQNPRHKITKRGQNVTFRCDPISEHNRLYWYRQTLGQGPEFLTYFQNEAQLEKSRLLSDRFSAERPKGSFSTLEIQRTEQGDSAMYLCASSLAGQGASPLHFGNGTRLTVT.

The V call is TRBV10-3, the J call TRBJ1-6; possible D gene TRBD1, 5 bases. CDR1 and CDR2 from the germline V gene are ENHRY and SYGVKD. The CDR3 sequence is 17 residues long. The germline V and J ends were trimmed by 0 bases and 0 bases, with 9 bases remaining between them. The CDR3 bases are TGTGCCATCAGTGAGTCGACAGCGAGCTCCTATAATTCACCCCTCCACTTT. Translating gives CAISESTASSYNSPLHF.

The chain uses TRBV7-9 and TRBJ2-5; 11 bases agree with TRBD2. V trimming: 5 bases; J trimming: 2 bases; junction bases outside the gene matches: 4. Germline V gene lookup returns CDR1 SEHNR and CDR2 FQNEAQ (reference sequence). The CDR3 loop spans 15 amino acids. CDR3 sequence: CASSKLAGVQETQYF. The DNA of the CDR3 is TGTGCCAGCAGCAAACTAGCGGGAGTACAAGAGACCCAGTACTTC.

The CDR3 DNA reads as TGTGCCAGTAGTAACTCCCGGGACAAAGGGGCTCATACGCAGTATTTT. The encoded protein is CASSNSRDKGAHTQYF. The rearrangement links TRBV19 to TRBJ2-3; D might be TRBD1 (6 bases). Germline V gene data show CDR1 as LNHDA and CDR2 as SQIVND (reference sequence). Trimming shortened V by 4 bases and J by 7 bases, and 21 bases separated the two germline ends. The CDR3 has 16 amino acids.

This clone came up a few times. The rearrangement uses TRBV5-1 and TRBJ2-7, with D maybe TRBD1 (6 bases). With 0 bases removed from V and 5 bases from J, the gap between germline ends came to 12 bases. The germline CDR1 and CDR2 sequences are SGHRS and YFSETQ. CDR3 length: 14 residues. The DNA for the CDR3 is TGCGCCAGCAGCTTGGTACAGGGTTCCCACGAGCAGTACTTC. This translates into CASSLVQGSHEQYF.

This chain connects TRBV6-6 to TRBJ2-6; D gene ambiguous. V was clipped by 2 bases and J by 0 bases, with 2 bases between them. The CDR3 spans 14 residues. Germline CDR1 and CDR2: MNHNY and SVGAGI (reference sequence). The CDR3 region has the DNA TGTGCCAGCAGTTACCGCTCTGGGGCCAACGTCCTGACTTTC. The encoded protein is CASSYRSGANVLTF.

The J gene is TRBJ2-1, the V gene TRBV4-1, with TRBD2 identical over 8 bases. Trimming removed 0 bases from V and 0 bases from J; junction bases left unmatched: 4. This CDR3 contains 17 residues. The germline V gene encodes CDR1 MGHRA and CDR2 YSYEKL. The CDR3 DNA follows: TGCGCCAGCAGCCAAGATACTAGCGGTAACTCCTACAATGAGCAGTTCTTC. Translation: CASSQDTSGNSYNEQFF.

This rearrangement joins TRBV5-4 to TRBJ2-5; 11 bases match TRBD1. This CDR3 contains 16 residues. Trimming took 4 bases from V and 5 from J; bases not matched to a gene: 10. In germline, CDR1 is SGHNT, CDR2 YYREEE (reference sequence). The CDR3 region is CASSKPGQGGRETQYF. The CDR3 bases are TGTGCCAGCAGCAAGCCGGGACAGGGGGGGAGGGAGACCCAGTACTTC.

The V and J genes are TRBV5-1 and TRBJ2-2, with D hard to call. Germline assignment: CDR1 SGHRS and CDR2 YFSETQ. The V end lost 5 bases, the J end lost 0 bases, and 11 bases lay between the germline ends. CDR3 size: 15 residues. The CDR3 here is CASRPARSNTGELFF. As DNA, the CDR3 is TGCGCCAGCAGACCCGCTAGGTCGAACACCGGGGAGCTGTTTTTT.

This chain connects TRBV7-9 to TRBJ2-7; 7 bases fit TRBD1. Germline V gene sequence: CDR1 SEHNR, CDR2 FQNEAQ (reference sequence). CDR3 length: 14 amino acids. J lost 2 bases, V lost 5 bases, and 6 bases had no gene match. The CDR3 DNA is TGTGCCAGCAGCCCGCGACAGGGCCCCTACGAGCAGTACTTC. This translates into CASSPRQGPYEQYF.

The V call is TRBV5-1, the J call TRBJ2-6; D may correspond to TRBD1 or TRBD2 (5 bases each). CDR1 is SGHRS, CDR2 YFSETQ, per germline. Trimming removed 1 base at V and 0 bases at J, with 11 bases between. This CDR3 is 17 amino acids long. CDR3 sequence reads: CASSLRQGASGANVLTF. Here the CDR3 DNA reads TGCGCCAGCAGCTTGCGGCAGGGAGCCTCTGGGGCCAACGTCCTGACTTTC.

The chain employs TRBV9 and TRBJ2-1; 8 bases align to TRBD2. The CDR3 sequence is 16 residues long. CDR1 SGDLS and CDR2 YYNGEE come from the germline V gene. V shed 1 base, J shed 9 bases, and the junction held 12 bases outside the gene matches. The DNA for the CDR3 is TGTGCCAGCAGCGTATTCGTTGGGGGCAGCGGGAGTGAGCAGTTCTTC. Amino acids: CASSVFVGGSGSEQFF.